The rows below give T cell receptor beta chains drawn from one sample of a study of T cells in Graves' hyperthyroidism and ophthalmopathy. TCRdb reprocessed the multiplex PCR reads with MiXCR, giving one entry per CDR3 protein. Found here are under 350,000 distinct CDR3 sequences, 15% to 20% of them singletons; the top ten hold under 55%. Sequencing input: blood. The origin of the receptors is a woman aged 45-59 years with Graves' hyperthyroidism. Each CDR3 is given with its conserved first and last residue. Each record gives: J gene, V gene, clone size, D gene, CDR3 protein, CDR3 DNA. The D gene is left open where the match is weak. Where a row states a size, it is once, few, many or the class of an expanded clone; other rows omit it.

j_call: TRBJ2-6; v_call: TRBV19; clone_size: .; d_call: TRBD1; cdr3_aa: CASTRTGDYEYSGANVLTF; cdr3_nt: TGTGCCAGTACTAGGACAGGCGACTACGAATATTCTGGGGCCAACGTCCTGACTTTC
j_call: TRBJ2-4; v_call: TRBV6-2/TRBV6-3; clone_size: few; d_call: TRBD1; cdr3_aa: CASRPSEGAGAAKNIQYF; cdr3_nt: TGTGCCAGCAGACCTTCTGAGGGGGCAGGGGCGGCCAAAAACATTCAGTACTTC
j_call: TRBJ1-1; v_call: TRBV6-1; clone_size: many; d_call: .; cdr3_aa: CASSYFTANTEAFF; cdr3_nt: TGTGCCAGCAGTTATTTTACAGCGAACACTGAAGCTTTCTTT
j_call: TRBJ1-1; v_call: TRBV24-1; clone_size: .; d_call: .; cdr3_aa: CATSDLGVEAFF; cdr3_nt: TGTGCCACCAGTGATTTGGGAGTTGAAGCTTTCTTT
j_call: TRBJ2-3; v_call: TRBV7-8; clone_size: .; d_call: TRBD1; cdr3_aa: CASSRRQGGPTDTQYF; cdr3_nt: TGTGCCAGCAGCCGAAGACAGGGGGGGCCCACAGATACGCAGTATTTT
j_call: TRBJ1-6; v_call: TRBV5-6; clone_size: few; d_call: .; cdr3_aa: CASSFQRENSPLHF; cdr3_nt: TGTGCCAGCAGCTTTCAGCGGGAGAATTCACCCCTCCACTTT
j_call: TRBJ1-6; v_call: TRBV6-5; clone_size: few; d_call: .; cdr3_aa: CASSSIGQGTHRSYNSPLHF; cdr3_nt: TGTGCCAGCAGTTCAATTGGTCAAGGAACCCATCGCTCCTATAATTCACCCCTCCACTTT
j_call: TRBJ2-1; v_call: TRBV20-1; clone_size: many; d_call: TRBD2; cdr3_aa: CSAYLAGGTHEQFF; cdr3_nt: TGCAGTGCTTACCTAGCGGGAGGGACCCATGAGCAGTTCTTC
j_call: TRBJ1-2; v_call: TRBV2; clone_size: .; d_call: .; cdr3_aa: CAVVGEHYGYTF; cdr3_nt: TGTGCCGTTGTAGGGGAGCACTATGGCTACACCTTC
j_call: TRBJ1-3; v_call: TRBV7-9; clone_size: .; d_call: .; cdr3_aa: CASSAGWGAVGNTIYF; cdr3_nt: TGTGCCAGCAGCGCCGGTTGGGGGGCAGTTGGAAACACCATATATTTT